This T cell receptor (beta chain) stems from a study of beta chain features in type 1 diabetes. Findings of the study overall: The study left unresolved whether HLA type influences TCRB rearrangement. TCRB CDR3s from Type 1 diabetes patients were moderately but significantly shorter in all four CD4+ subsets.

CD45RO/CCR7/CD25/CD127/CD95/CD27 staining was used to isolate CD4+ naive, central memory, regulatory and stem cell-like memory cells by sorting. All of the isolated RNA was reverse transcribed, so expressed TCRB transcripts were sequenced. Roughly 3.5 million reads per sample were averaged for naive, central memory and regulatory samples. Produced via immunoSEQ multiplex PCR; TCRdb's table is partial and in-frame only. Counted here are nearly 250,000 clones, 68% occurring once; the ten biggest clones make up about 0.05%. This clone was recorded only once. Its antigen is undetermined. Germline V gene data show CDR1 as LGHNA and CDR2 as YSLEER. This CDR3 comprises 16 residues. Trimming pared 4 bases from V and 0 bases from J, leaving 13 bases between.

The TCR was taken from a man between 25 and 39 years old in good health. The chain combines TRBV4-3 with TRBJ2-1, with D perhaps being TRBD1 or TRBD2 (5 bases each). The source material was naive CD4+ T cells from blood. For the CDR3, the DNA is TGCGCCAGCAGCCGGGGACGCTCGAGCTCCTACAATGAGCAGTTCTTC. As protein: CASSRGRSSSYNEQFF.